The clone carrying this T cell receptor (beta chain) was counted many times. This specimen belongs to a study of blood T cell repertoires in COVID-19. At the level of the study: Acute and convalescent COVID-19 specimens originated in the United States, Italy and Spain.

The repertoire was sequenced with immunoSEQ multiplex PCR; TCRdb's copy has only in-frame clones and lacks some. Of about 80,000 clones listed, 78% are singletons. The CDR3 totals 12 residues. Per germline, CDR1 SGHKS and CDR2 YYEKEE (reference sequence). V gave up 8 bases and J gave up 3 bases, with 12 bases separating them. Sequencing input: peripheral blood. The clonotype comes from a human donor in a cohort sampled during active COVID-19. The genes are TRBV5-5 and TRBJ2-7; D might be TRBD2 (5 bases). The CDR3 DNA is TGTGCCAGTACCGGGGATAACTACGAGCAGTACTTC. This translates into CASTGDNYEQYF.